The 18 T cell receptor beta chains in this list originate from one sample, sequenced in a study of post-analysis software for immune sequencing data. Regarding the study as a whole: Higher frequency in patients than in controls was seen for roughly five TRBV segments, with TRBV5-6, TRBV5-1 and TRBV20-1 among them.

Prepared TCR beta cDNA libraries contained unique molecular identifiers. TCRdb reprocessed the PCR reads via MiXCR and lists one record per CDR3 protein. The sample lists about 800,000 distinct CDR3 sequences, roughly 30% seen once, with around 0.55% in the top ten. These TCRs' antigens remain unknown. Sequencing was done on a sample of blood. The receptors stem from a girl under 18 with multiple sclerosis.

The V call is TRBV20-1, the J call TRBJ2-1, with 11 bases lining up with TRBD2. The DNA end favors TRBJ2-7, so the J call may be wrong. CDR3 length equals 14 residues. Germline values: CDR1 DFQATT, CDR2 SNEGSKA (reference sequence). CDR3 DNA sequence: TGCAGTGCTAGATTAGCGGGAGGGCCTCGGGAGCAGTACTTC. Amino acids: CSARLAGGPREQYF.

The chain recombines TRBV5-1 with TRBJ2-6; D not certain. CDR3 length: 14 amino acids. V was shortened by 0 bases and J by 3 bases, with 4 bases between the two germline ends. CDR1 and CDR2 (germline): SGHRS, YFSETQ. This CDR3 reads CASSLVDGANVLTF. The CDR3 coding sequence is TGCGCCAGCAGCTTGGTGGATGGGGCCAACGTCCTGACTTTC.

The chain links TRBV2 to TRBJ2-3, with 9 bases lining up with TRBD2. The CDR3 runs 17 residues. Germline CDR1 and CDR2: SNHLY and FYNNEI. After removal of 5 bases from V and 3 bases from J, the junction contained 12 bases not matched to a gene. The CDR3 DNA is TGTGCCAGCAGTCCTCGCGGGGGGGCCTTGTTGACAGATACGCAGTATTTT. Its translation is CASSPRGGALLTDTQYF.

This clonotype was seen at least ten times. This chain joins TRBV7-8 and TRBJ2-7; D is unresolved. The CDR3 runs to 11 residues. The germline V gene has CDR1 SGHVS and CDR2 FQNEAQ. The germline V and J ends were trimmed by 5 bases and 1 base, with 3 bases remaining between them. The CDR3 nucleotides read TGTGCCAGCAGCGTTTCCTACGAGCAGTACTTC. Translated: CASSVSYEQYF.

For this clonotype: The limits of the CDR3 on the DNA are not certain, so only TCRdb's listed CDR3 is given. The CDR3 sequence is CASSSSTLLTF. The V and J genes are TRBV6-5 and TRBJ2-6. Ends included, the CDR3 has 11 residues. In germline, CDR1 is MNHEY, CDR2 SVGAGI.

V gene TRBV27 combines with J gene TRBJ2-6, with D possibly called TRBD1 or TRBD2 (6 bases each). The CDR3 loop spans 19 amino acids. With 7 bases removed from V and 0 bases from J, the gap between germline ends came to 22 bases. Per germline, CDR1 MNHEY and CDR2 SMNVEV (reference sequence). CDR3: CASTPRGDTFPSGANVLTF. The CDR3 DNA reads TGTGCCAGCACCCCAAGGGGGGATACTTTCCCCTCTGGGGCCAACGTCCTGACTTTC.

J is TRBJ2-2 and V is TRBV9, with 10 nucleotides matching TRBD2. Trimming took 0 bases from V and 6 from J; bases not matched to a gene: 5. The CDR3 loop spans 16 amino acids. Per the germline V gene, CDR1 is SGDLS and CDR2 is YYNGEE. CDR3: CASSVAPSGGSGELFF. CDR3 nucleotides: TGTGCCAGCAGCGTAGCTCCTAGCGGGGGATCCGGGGAGCTGTTTTTT.

CDR3 nucleotide sequence: TGCGCCAGCAGCCTCGGGACTAGCGGGAGTACCCACGAGCAGTACTTC. This encodes CASSLGTSGSTHEQYF. This chain connects TRBV5-1 to TRBJ2-5; 14 positions agree with TRBD2. The J call may be mistaken, given a closer DNA end match to TRBJ2-7. Germline CDR1 SGHRS, CDR2 YFSETQ. This CDR3 spans 16 amino acids.

The rearrangement joins TRBV5-1 to TRBJ1-1; D is uncertain. Germline V lookup: CDR1 SGHRS, CDR2 YFSETQ. The CDR3 sequence is 15 residues long. Trimming cost V 1 base and J 0 bases, with 10 bases left between them. The CDR3 loop reads CASSLSTNLNTEAFF. In nucleotides, the CDR3 is TGCGCCAGCAGCTTGTCGACCAATCTGAACACTGAAGCTTTCTTT.

This clonotype has more than one count but fewer than ten. The chain couples TRBV7-2 to TRBJ1-4, with D hard to call. The V and J ends lost 4 bases and 5 bases respectively, with 11 bases between them. CDR1 and CDR2 from the germline V gene are SGHTA and FQGNSA. This CDR3 spans 14 amino acids. CDR3 region: CASSSAPLNEKLFF. The CDR3 DNA is TGTGCCAGCAGCTCCGCCCCGCTCAATGAAAAACTGTTTTTT.

This clonotype was seen a few times. This chain joins TRBV6-4 and TRBJ1-6; no clear D gene. With 6 bases removed from V and 6 bases from J, the gap between germline ends came to 15 bases. The CDR3 contains 15 residues. Germline V gene sequence: CDR1 MRHNA, CDR2 SNTAGT. CDR3 protein: CASSPLATGNSPLHF. The CDR3 nucleotides read TGTGCCAGCAGCCCATTAGCGACGGGTAATTCACCCCTCCACTTT.

This clonotype was seen a handful of times. The chain joins TRBV20-1 to TRBJ1-5, with D unresolved. The CDR3 covers 15 residues. Per the germline V gene, CDR1 is DFQATT and CDR2 is SNEGSKA (reference sequence). V was cut by 2 bases and J by 0 bases, with 11 bases left in between. CDR3 region: CSARRPADSNQPQHF. The CDR3 coding sequence is TGCAGTGCTAGAAGGCCGGCGGATAGCAATCAGCCCCAGCATTTT.

This clonotype was observed a few times. The chain has TRBV7-2 and TRBJ2-7, with 15 bases fitting TRBD2. CDR3 length: 14 amino acids. The V and J ends lost 7 bases and 9 bases, in that order; junction bases with no gene match: 7. The V gene's germline CDR1 is SGHTA and CDR2 FQGNSA. Here the CDR3 reads CASTGTSGRTGQYF. The CDR3 coding sequence is TGTGCCAGCACCGGGACTAGCGGGAGGACGGGGCAGTACTTC.

This clonotype was found a few times. The V and J genes are TRBV29-1 and TRBJ1-1; 11 positions agree with TRBD1. Germline CDR1 SQVTM, CDR2 ANQGSEA. V shed 6 bases and J 3 bases; nucleotides not matched to a gene: 12. The CDR3 consists of 16 residues. The CDR3 sequence is CSVGAPGQGADTEAFF. The CDR3 DNA is TGCAGCGTGGGGGCCCCTGGACAGGGGGCTGACACTGAAGCTTTCTTT.

CDR3 nucleotides: TGTGCCAGCATATATGACAATGAGCAGTTCTTC. Translating it yields CASIYDNEQFF. The J gene is TRBJ2-1, the V gene TRBV2; D unclear. This CDR3 region has 11 residues. Germline V gene data show CDR1 as SNHLY and CDR2 as FYNNEI. Deletions cut 7 bases from V and 5 bases from J, with 6 bases between.

This clonotype was detected a few times. The V call is TRBV27, the J call TRBJ2-1, with D possibly matching TRBD1 (6 bases). CDR1 MNHEY and CDR2 SMNVEV come from the germline V gene (reference sequence). V lost 7 bases to trimming and J lost 4 bases, with 14 bases between them. The length of the CDR3 is 14 residues. CDR3 protein: CASNPGTQYNEQFF. The CDR3 DNA follows: TGTGCCAGCAACCCCGGGACACAATACAATGAGCAGTTCTTC.

The rearrangement uses TRBV12-3 or TRBV12-4 and TRBJ2-4, with 7 bases that match TRBD2. The V gene end was trimmed by 4 bases and the J gene end by 7 bases; junction bases not matched to a gene: 7. The CDR3 is 14 residues long. The chain's CDR3 is CASSSPGGSNIQYF. CDR3 DNA sequence: TGTGCCAGCAGTTCCCCGGGAGGTTCGAACATTCAGTACTTC.

V is TRBV18 and J is TRBJ2-1; no reliable D call. Trimming shortened V by 0 bases and J by 0 bases, and 15 bases separated the two germline ends. This CDR3 comprises 18 residues. Germline loops: CDR1 KGHSH, CDR2 LQKENI. In DNA, the CDR3 is TGTGCCAGCTCACCACCGGTGAGGCTCCCGAGCTCCTACAATGAGCAGTTCTTC. It translates to CASSPPVRLPSSYNEQFF.